The 6 T cell receptor beta chains presented below share a single source sample, sequenced in a study of PD-1 blockade in classical Hodgkin lymphoma. All the patients suffered relapse after autologous stem cell transplantation, and brentuximab vedotin exposure differed. The assay was immunoSEQ multiplex PCR, and TCRdb's table has in-frame clones only and misses some. Among some 96,000 clones listed, roughly 90% were seen once. The sample consisted of peripheral blood mononuclear cells (PBMCs), taken at baseline. All receptors come from a human donor with classical Hodgkin lymphoma.

The rearrangement uses TRBV7-9 and TRBJ2-7; D not certain. The CDR3 has 14 amino acids. V was trimmed by 1 base and J by 4 bases, leaving 11 bases between them. Germline V lookup: CDR1 SEHNR, CDR2 FQNEAQ (reference sequence). DNA of the CDR3: TGTGCCAGCAGCTTAGTGGGGTTCCCATACGAGCAGTACTTC. Translated, it gives CASSLVGFPYEQYF.

The genes are TRBV19 and TRBJ1-2; TRBD1 agrees at 7 bases. With V trimmed by 5 bases and J by 8 bases, 20 bases remained unmatched. CDR3 length equals 17 residues. CDR1 and CDR2 (germline): LNHDA, SQIVND (reference sequence). In DNA form, the CDR3 reads TGTGCCAGTAGTTCCCACCCCCCCCGACAGGGATCGGGGGGCTACACCTTC. This encodes CASSSHPPRQGSGGYTF.

The count of this clone is one. The chain joins TRBV28 to TRBJ1-4, with TRBD1 matching 7 bases. Germline-derived CDR1 and CDR2 are MDHEN and SYDVKM. J gave up 6 bases and V 5 bases, and 6 bases lay outside the gene matches. The CDR3 has 14 amino acids. The CDR3 sequence: CASSRPGTDEKLFF. In DNA form, the CDR3 reads TGTGCCAGCAGTCGACCCGGGACAGATGAAAAACTGTTTTTT.

V usage is TRBV7-9 and J usage is TRBJ2-1; 9 bases map to TRBD2. V was clipped by 5 bases and J by 4 bases; unmatched bases: 9. CDR1 and CDR2 (germline): SEHNR, FQNEAQ (reference sequence). This CDR3 is 16 amino acids long. The CDR3 DNA sequence: TGTGCCAGCAGCCGGATACTAGCGGGCCTTTACAATGAGCAGTTCTTC. The encoded protein is CASSRILAGLYNEQFF.

This clone occurred once. The chain is built from TRBV5-1 and TRBJ2-5; D is undetermined. Trimming took 0 bases from V and 5 from J, leaving 14 bases between them. The CDR3 loop spans 15 amino acids. Per germline, CDR1 SGHRS and CDR2 YFSETQ. The CDR3 DNA is TGCGCCAGCAGCTTGGCCCTCGGGTCTTCCGAGACCCAGTACTTC. This encodes CASSLALGSSETQYF. Based on the CDR3 plus reference TRBV5-1 and TRBJ2-5, the full variable domain is KAGVTQTPRYLIKTRGQQVTLSCSPISGHRSVSWYQQTPGQGLQFLFEYFSETQRNKGNFPGRFSGRQFSNSRSEMNVSTLELGDSALYLCASSLALGSSETQYFGPGTRLLVL.

This chain connects TRBV5-1 to TRBJ1-1, with D uncertain. The CDR3 length is 16 residues. Trimming shortened V by 4 bases and J by 0 bases, and 16 bases separated the two germline ends. CDR1 is SGHRS, CDR2 YFSETQ, per germline. The CDR3 DNA reads as TGCGCCAGCAGCCCCCTGCGAGAGTTTCTGAACACTGAAGCTTTCTTT. Protein sequence: CASSPLREFLNTEAFF.